The clone carrying this T cell receptor beta chain was seen repeatedly, ten times or more. The target antigen is unknown. This entry comes from a study of T-cell reconstitution after alpha-beta-depleted transplantation in children. General study findings and limits: It was surviving recipient T cells and thymic progenitors that gave some patients high TCRbeta diversity at day 60. Counts and diversity of T cells one year after transplant came mostly from newly produced T cells.

Library preparation (for TCRbeta) was performed with unique molecular identifiers. TCRdb analysed the PCR reads with MiXCR anew, one entry per CDR3 protein. Here the sample spans a few hundred thousand distinct CDR3 sequences, under 8.5% being singletons. The CDR3 covers 14 residues. Trimming cost V 6 bases and J 1 base; bases outside gene matches: 5. Sequenced here: PBMCs, sampled before TCRalphabeta/CD19-depleted stem cell transplant. The chain has TRBV12-3 or TRBV12-4 and TRBJ2-5, with 7 bases fitting TRBD1. The clonotype was recovered from a boy between 2 and 10 years old with acute lymphoblastic leukemia, due to receive a stem cell transplant. The CDR3 DNA sequence: TGTGCCAGCAGACTTACAGGGGTCCAAGAGACCCAGTACTTC. As protein: CASRLTGVQETQYF.